What follows is one T cell receptor beta chain and its context. The CDR3 spans 16 residues. With 2 bases removed from V and 4 bases from J, the gap between germline ends came to 17 bases. The germline V gene encodes CDR1 SGHVS and CDR2 FNYEAQ. The data are from a study of T cell changes during pregnancy in multiple sclerosis. Measured with immunoSEQ multiplex PCR; TCRdb has only the in-frame clones, and not every one. The data show tens of thousands of clones, more than 85% seen once. This TCR was recovered from a female donor with multiple sclerosis, enrolled in a pregnancy study. This rearrangement joins TRBV7-6 to TRBJ1-2, with D perhaps TRBD1 (6 bases). The material sequenced was CD8+ T cells from peripheral blood mononuclear cells, taken in the first trimester of pregnancy. The DNA for the CDR3 is TGTGCCAGCAGCTTAAACCCCTCAGGGGAGCCCTATGGCTACACCTTC. This gives the protein CASSLNPSGEPYGYTF.